Listed below are T cell receptor beta chains from one sample, sequenced in a study of T cell changes during pregnancy in multiple sclerosis. Produced via immunoSEQ multiplex PCR; TCRdb's table is partial and in-frame only. The sample holds about 75,000 clones, about 90% seen once. Sample: CD4+ T cells from peripheral blood mononuclear cells, taken before pregnancy. The receptors were gathered from a female donor with multiple sclerosis, enrolled in a pregnancy study. Both conserved end residues are part of each CDR3. D genes are given only for firm matches. Only part of the rows carry a size: once, few, many, or a class if the clone is expanded.

.	TRBD1	TRBV10-3	TRBJ2-5	TGTGCCATCAGTGCATCTCCCGGGACAGGGGCGCAAGAGACCCAGTACTTC	CAISASPGTGAQETQYF
.	TRBD2	TRBV7-3	TRBJ2-2	TGTGCCAGCAGCGTAGCGGGGAGGGGGGAGCTGTTTTTT	CASSVAGRGELFF
once	.	TRBV6-1	TRBJ1-4	TGTGCCAGCAGTCCTCGGTACAATGAAAAACTGTTTTTT	CASSPRYNEKLFF
.	TRBD1	TRBV5-1	TRBJ1-3	TGCGCCAGCAGAAAGACAGGGTCTGGAAACACCATATATTTT	CASRKTGSGNTIYF
.	.	TRBV6-5	TRBJ1-3	TGTGCCAGCACCAAACCTGGAGGCGCTGGAAACACCATATATTTT	CASTKPGGAGNTIYF
.	.	TRBV29-1	TRBJ2-3	TGCAGCGTTGTGGGCCAGGCAGGGCTCGGCACAGATACGCAGTATTTT	CSVVGQAGLGTDTQYF
.	.	TRBV20-1	TRBJ2-1	TGCAGTGCTAGAGGGGGAGATGAGCAGTTCTTC	CSARGGDEQFF
.	TRBD2	TRBV5-1	TRBJ2-7	TGCGCCAGCAGCGTCGGACTAGCGGGGCCCTACTACGAGCAGTACTTC	CASSVGLAGPYYEQYF
.	TRBD1	TRBV15	TRBJ1-5	TGTGCCACCAGCAGAGATTGGGGACAGGGGGCCAATCAGCCCCAGCATTTT	CATSRDWGQGANQPQHF
.	TRBD2	TRBV6-5	TRBJ2-7	TGTGCCAGCAGTTACTCGGTGGGACTACCCTACGAGCAGTACTTC	CASSYSVGLPYEQYF
.	TRBD2	TRBV7-3	TRBJ2-1	TGTGCCAGCAGCGAGGGACTAGCCGCCTACAATGAGCAGTTCTTC	CASSEGLAAYNEQFF
once	.	TRBV19	TRBJ1-4	TGTGCCAGTAGTATCCAACAGGGATATGAAAAACTGTTTTTT	CASSIQQGYEKLFF
.	.	TRBV6-5	TRBJ1-2	TGTGCCAGCAGTTACTCGAGACAAAATGGCTACACCTTC	CASSYSRQNGYTF
.	TRBD1	TRBV5-6	TRBJ1-2	TGTGCCAGCAGCTTGGATTCAGGGACAGCACACCCCTATGGCTACACCTTC	CASSLDSGTAHPYGYTF